Listed below are T cell receptor beta chains from one sample, sequenced in a study of cytomegalovirus exposure and HLA in healthy donors. TCRdb's table, derived via immunoSEQ multiplex PCR, lists solely in-frame clones and lacks some. Here the sample spans 90,000 to 100,000 clones, 82% being singletons. Sequencing was carried out using PBMCs. The receptors were gathered from a man aged 50-59 years in good health and CMV-seronegative. Each CDR3 is given with its conserved first and last residue. The D gene is left open where the match is weak. Not all rows give a size; the values are once, few, many and, for expanded clones, a class.

d_gene	j_gene	v_gene	abundance	len	CDR3nt	CDR3aa
.	TRBJ2-7	TRBV18	.	14	TGTGCCAGCTCACCAAGCACTAGCTCCTACGAGCAGTACTTC	CASSPSTSSYEQYF
.	TRBJ1-2	TRBV7-9	.	15	TGTGCCAGCAGCTTCCCAGCCCTACAGGCTGATGGCTACACCTTC	CASSFPALQADGYTF
.	TRBJ1-2	TRBV28	many	13	TGTGCCAGCAGCCAAGGACGGGGCTATGGCTACACCTTC	CASSQGRGYGYTF
.	TRBJ1-6	TRBV11-3	.	13	TGTGCCAGCAGTTTAACAGGAAATTCACCCCTCCACTTT	CASSLTGNSPLHF
.	TRBJ2-1	TRBV29-1	.	16	TGCAGCGTTGAAAAAGGGCGAGGCGGGCCCTACAATGAGCAGTTCTTC	CSVEKGRGGPYNEQFF
TRBD1	TRBJ1-2	TRBV9	.	17	TGTGCCAGCAGCGTAGGCCCCCACGGGACAGGTAACTATGGCTACACCTTC	CASSVGPHGTGNYGYTF
.	TRBJ1-5	TRBV18	.	15	TGTGCCAGCTCACCCGTAGCGAGTAGCAATCAGCCCCAGCATTTT	CASSPVASSNQPQHF
TRBD1	TRBJ1-2	TRBV6-5	.	15	TGTGCCAGCAGTTACACGGGACAGGGGGCCGATGGCTACACCTTC	CASSYTGQGADGYTF
.	TRBJ1-1	TRBV15	.	15	TGTGCCACCAGCAGTGGGGGGGCGGGAAACACTGAAGCTTTCTTT	CATSSGGAGNTEAFF
.	TRBJ2-5	TRBV4-2	.	12	TGTGCCAGCAGCCAAGAGCTACAGGCCCAGTACTTC	CASSQELQAQYF
TRBD2	TRBJ2-5	TRBV15	.	17	TGTGCCACCAGCAGAGAAATAGCGGGAGGGCCTGGAGAGACCCAGTACTTC	CATSREIAGGPGETQYF
TRBD1	TRBJ1-2	TRBV7-9	.	16	TGTGCCAGCAGCTGGGACCGGGACAGGGGCCTCTATGGCTACACCTTC	CASSWDRDRGLYGYTF
TRBD2	TRBJ2-1	TRBV6-6	.	14	TGTGCCAGCAGTGGGACTAGCGGGAGTAATGAGCAGTTCTTC	CASSGTSGSNEQFF
TRBD2	TRBJ2-1	TRBV9	.	14	TGTGCCAGCAGCGCTTGGACTAGCGCGAATGAGCAGTTCTTC	CASSAWTSANEQFF
.	TRBJ2-7	TRBV4-3	.	17	TGCGCCAGCAGCCAAGAAGAGGGGGGGCGAAACTCCTACGAGCAGTACTTC	CASSQEEGGRNSYEQYF
.	TRBJ1-1	TRBV7-2	once	14	TGTGCCAGCAGCGATCAGGGGCCGAACACTGAAGCTTTCTTT	CASSDQGPNTEAFF
.	TRBJ1-1	TRBV10-3	.	16	TGTGCCATCCGGGTGGGGGGGGACAATCTGAACACTGAAGCTTTCTTT	CAIRVGGDNLNTEAFF
.	TRBJ1-2	TRBV29-1	.	15	TGCAGCGTTCTGGGGTTGACAGGTACCAACTATGGCTACACCTTC	CSVLGLTGTNYGYTF
.	TRBJ2-2	TRBV7-8	.	12	TGTGCCAGCAGCCTAAACACCGGGGAGCTGTTTTTT	CASSLNTGELFF
TRBD1	TRBJ2-6	TRBV9	.	19	TGTGCCAGCAGCCATAGGACAGGTCGGCCCTCCTCTGGGGCCAACGTCCTGACTTTC	CASSHRTGRPSSGANVLTF
TRBD2	TRBJ2-2	TRBV7-7	.	13	TGTGCTAGCAGCTCGAGGGAGGGCGGGGAGCTGTTTTTT	CASSSREGGELFF
.	TRBJ1-1	TRBV7-9	once	15	TGTGCCAGCAGCTTACTGGCAGGGAGGTCGACTGAAGCTTTCTTT	CASSLLAGRSTEAFF
.	TRBJ2-7	TRBV5-5	.	14	TGTGCCAGCAGCTTGAGGACAGCCTCCTACGAGCAGTACTTC	CASSLRTASYEQYF
.	TRBJ2-7	TRBV30	.	12	TGTGCCTGGAGTGATTCCGGCTACGAGCAGTACTTC	CAWSDSGYEQYF
.	TRBJ2-7	TRBV5-1	.	16	TGCGCCAGCAGCTTGGCCTCCGTGGCGGCCTCCTACGAGCAGTACTTC	CASSLASVAASYEQYF
.	TRBJ2-5	TRBV7-9	.	16	TGTGCCAGCAGTGGGGTCCGGGACACCCGCAAAGAGACCCAGTACTTC	CASSGVRDTRKETQYF
.	TRBJ2-2	TRBV5-1	.	15	TGCGCCAGCAGCTTGAACTACGCGAACACCGGGGAGCTGTTTTTT	CASSLNYANTGELFF
.	TRBJ2-5	TRBV6-5	.	14	TGTGCCAGCAGACGCACACTACCTGGGGAGACCCAGTACTTC	CASRRTLPGETQYF
.	TRBJ2-3	TRBV20-1	.	10	TGCAGTGCCTCTCTCGATACGCAGTATTTT	CSASLDTQYF
TRBD2	TRBJ2-7	TRBV7-2	.	15	TGTGCCAGCAGCCCAGTAGCGGGAGGACCCTACGAGCAGTACTTC	CASSPVAGGPYEQYF
.	TRBJ2-7	TRBV5-6	few	17	TGTGCCAGCAGCTTAGACGGGAGAGGCTACGAAGTCTACGAGCAGTACTTC	CASSLDGRGYEVYEQYF
.	TRBJ2-3	TRBV9	.	14	TGTGCCAGCAGCGTAGACTTTTTGTCAGATACGCAGTATTTT	CASSVDFLSDTQYF
TRBD1	TRBJ2-7	TRBV9	once	14	TGTGCCAGCAGCGCGGACAGGCGGCCCTACGAGCAGTACTTC	CASSADRRPYEQYF
TRBD1	TRBJ2-7	TRBV5-5	.	15	TGTGCCAGCAGCTTTTACGGGACAGGGGCGCGGGAGCAGTACTTC	CASSFYGTGAREQYF
.	TRBJ1-1	TRBV28	.	14	TGTGCCAGCAGTTTGGGGCAGCGGAACACTGAAGCTTTCTTT	CASSLGQRNTEAFF
.	TRBJ1-3	TRBV19	.	13	TGTGCCAGTAGCACAGGGACTGGAAACACCATATATTTT	CASSTGTGNTIYF
TRBD2	TRBJ2-1	TRBV6-5	.	16	TGTGCCAGCAGTTACGATGGCGGGAGGGTCTACAATGAGCAGTTCTTC	CASSYDGGRVYNEQFF
TRBD2	TRBJ2-7	TRBV5-1	few	15	TGCGCCAGCAGCCTACTAGCGGGACCCCTATACGAGCAGTACTTC	CASSLLAGPLYEQYF
.	TRBJ2-1	TRBV29-1	.	16	TGCAGCGTGGATTCCACGGGACTGAGCTCCTACAATGAGCAGTTCTTC	CSVDSTGLSSYNEQFF
.	TRBJ2-5	TRBV5-4	.	14	TGTGCCAGCAGCGCGGGACAGAACCAAGAGACCCAGTACTTC	CASSAGQNQETQYF
.	TRBJ1-3	TRBV5-4	.	16	TGTGCCAGCAGCAAGGAAGGTGGGCTCTCTGGAAACACCATATATTTT	CASSKEGGLSGNTIYF
.	TRBJ1-5	TRBV28	.	13	TGTGCCAGCTTGCGGCGGCTGAATCAGCCCCAGCATTTT	CASLRRLNQPQHF
.	TRBJ1-5	TRBV2	.	14	TGTGCCAGCAGAGCTGACAGGTTAGGACAGCCCCAGCATTTT	CASRADRLGQPQHF
TRBD2	TRBJ2-3	TRBV5-1	.	15	TGCGCCAGCAGCTTGGGCGCGGGAGGGTCAGATACGCAGTATTTT	CASSLGAGGSDTQYF
.	TRBJ2-1	TRBV7-9	.	14	TGTGCCAGCAGCTTAGCGGGAGCCCCGGGTGAGCAGTTCTTC	CASSLAGAPGEQFF
TRBD2	TRBJ2-3	TRBV10-1	.	16	TGCGCCAGCAGTGAGTCGACGTCGGCGGGAGACCTTACGCAGTATTTT	CASSESTSAGDLTQYF
.	TRBJ2-7	TRBV27	.	13	TGTGCCAGCAGTTTACCCGACGCCGGGGAGCAGTACTTC	CASSLPDAGEQYF
TRBD1	TRBJ2-2	TRBV7-9	.	16	TGTGCCAGCAGCCTCCTCCCGGGACAGAGCACCGGGGAGCTGTTTTTT	CASSLLPGQSTGELFF
.	TRBJ2-2	TRBV13	.	16	TGTGCCAGCAGCTTGTGGGGCAGAGGTAGAACCGGGGAGCTGTTTTTT	CASSLWGRGRTGELFF
TRBD1	TRBJ2-2	TRBV5-4	.	17	TGTGCCAGCAGCTTGGACCCGTGGGACAGGGGGTCCGGGGAGCTGTTTTTT	CASSLDPWDRGSGELFF
TRBD2	TRBJ2-7	TRBV7-2	.	14	TGTGCCAGCAGCCTTAGCGGGAGTTGGGACGAGCAGTACTTC	CASSLSGSWDEQYF
TRBD1	TRBJ1-2	TRBV19	once	14	TGTGCCAGTAGGAACAGGGGGTCGAGCTCTGGCTACACCTTC	CASRNRGSSSGYTF
TRBD2	TRBJ2-1	TRBV9	.	17	TGTGCCAGCAGCGTAGATGGTAGCGGGAGGGCCAACAATGAGCAGTTCTTC	CASSVDGSGRANNEQFF
TRBD2	TRBJ2-2	TRBV28	few	19	TGTGCCAGCAGTCCGGGACTAGCGGAGTACCAAGGGAACACCGGGGAGCTGTTTTTT	CASSPGLAEYQGNTGELFF
TRBD1	TRBJ1-1	TRBV6-1	.	15	TGTGCCAGCAGTGGGGGACAGTACTTGAACACTGAAGCTTTCTTT	CASSGGQYLNTEAFF
TRBD1	TRBJ2-1	TRBV27	.	15	TGTGCCAGCAGTTTATCCGGGACAGGGGGCGGTGAGCAGTTCTTC	CASSLSGTGGGEQFF